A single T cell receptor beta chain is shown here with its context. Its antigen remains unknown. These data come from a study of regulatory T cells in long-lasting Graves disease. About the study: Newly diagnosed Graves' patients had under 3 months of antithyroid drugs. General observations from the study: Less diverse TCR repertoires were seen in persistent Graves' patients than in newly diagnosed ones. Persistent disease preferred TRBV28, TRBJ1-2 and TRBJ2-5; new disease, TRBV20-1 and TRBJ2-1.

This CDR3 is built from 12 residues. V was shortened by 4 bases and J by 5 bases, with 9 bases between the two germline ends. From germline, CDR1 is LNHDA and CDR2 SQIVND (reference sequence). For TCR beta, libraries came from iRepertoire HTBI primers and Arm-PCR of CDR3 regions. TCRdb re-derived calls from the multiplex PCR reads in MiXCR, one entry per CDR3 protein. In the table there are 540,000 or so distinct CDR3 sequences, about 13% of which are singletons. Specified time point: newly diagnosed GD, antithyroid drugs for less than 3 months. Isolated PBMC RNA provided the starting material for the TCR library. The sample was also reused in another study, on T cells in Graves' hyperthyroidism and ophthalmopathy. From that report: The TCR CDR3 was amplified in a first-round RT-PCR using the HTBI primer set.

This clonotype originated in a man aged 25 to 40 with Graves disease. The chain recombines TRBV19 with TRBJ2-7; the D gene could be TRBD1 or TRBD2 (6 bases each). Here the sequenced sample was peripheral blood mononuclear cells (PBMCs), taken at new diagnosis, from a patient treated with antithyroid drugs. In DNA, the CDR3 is TGTGCCAGTAGTAAGGAGGGGGACGAGCAGTACTTC. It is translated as CASSKEGDEQYF.